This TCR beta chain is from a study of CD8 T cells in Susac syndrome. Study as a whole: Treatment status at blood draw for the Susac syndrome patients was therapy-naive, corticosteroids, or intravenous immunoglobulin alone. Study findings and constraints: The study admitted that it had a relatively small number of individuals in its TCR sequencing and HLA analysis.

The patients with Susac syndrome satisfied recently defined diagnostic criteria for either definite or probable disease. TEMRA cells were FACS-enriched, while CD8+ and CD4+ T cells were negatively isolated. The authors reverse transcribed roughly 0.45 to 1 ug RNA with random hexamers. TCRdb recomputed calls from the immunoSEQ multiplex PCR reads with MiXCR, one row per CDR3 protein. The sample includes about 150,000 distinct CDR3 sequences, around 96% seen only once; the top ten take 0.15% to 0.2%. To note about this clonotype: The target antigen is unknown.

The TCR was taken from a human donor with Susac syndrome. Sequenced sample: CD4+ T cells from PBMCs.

The DNA of the CDR3 is TGCAGTGCCTCCCGTTTGGGCTCCTACGAGCAGTACTTC. This codes for CSASRLGSYEQYF. The chain uses TRBV20-1 and TRBJ2-7; D is unresolved. Deletions cut 6 bases from V and 0 bases from J, with 12 bases between. Per germline, CDR1 DFQATT and CDR2 SNEGSKA (reference sequence). The CDR3 spans 13 residues.